This entry lists 21 T cell receptor beta chains sequenced from one sample in a study of blood T cell repertoires in COVID-19. Using immunoSEQ multiplex PCR, the repertoire was profiled, and TCRdb retains in-frame clones only, with some absent. The table lists approximately 340,000 clones, around 80% of them singletons, with approximately 3.1% in the top ten. Input material: peripheral blood. The receptors were sampled from a young man with active or convalescent COVID-19.

The chain has TRBV25-1 and TRBJ1-1; perhaps TRBD1 as D (6 bases). The CDR3 runs to 15 residues. Germline CDR1 is MGHDK and CDR2 is SYGVNS. Trimming pared 6 bases from V and 0 bases from J, leaving 14 bases between. CDR3 residues: CASRPTRGMNTEAFF. CDR3 coding DNA: TGTGCCAGCAGACCAACCAGGGGTATGAACACTGAAGCTTTCTTT.

For the CDR3, the DNA is TGTGCCAGCAGCTTAGCAGGAGTGGGGGGGGTGAACACTGAAGCTTTCTTT. Protein: CASSLAGVGGVNTEAFF. This chain connects TRBV7-2 to TRBJ1-1, with D tentatively TRBD1 (5 bases). The CDR3 has 17 amino acids. Trimming cost V 0 bases and J 0 bases, with 14 bases left between them. The germline CDR1 and CDR2 sequences are SGHTA and FQGNSA.

This chain joins TRBV7-2 and TRBJ2-7; TRBD2 is a possible D gene (5 bases). V was pared by 3 bases and J by 0 bases, with 9 bases between. This CDR3 comprises 14 residues. Germline V CDR1 and CDR2: SGHTA, FQGNSA. CDR3 sequence: CASSFVGSSYEQYF. CDR3 bases: TGTGCCAGCAGCTTTGTGGGGAGCTCCTACGAGCAGTACTTC. Together with reference TRBV7-2 and TRBJ2-7, the CDR3 gives the full variable domain: GAGVSQSPSNKVTEKGKDVELRCDPISGHTALYWYRQSLGQGLEFLIYFQGNSAPDKSGLPSDRFSAERTGGSVSTLTIQRTQQEDSAVYLCASSFVGSSYEQYFGPGTRLTVT.

This chain connects TRBV7-8 to TRBJ1-3, with 10 bases lining up with TRBD1. Germline values: CDR1 SGHVS, CDR2 FQNEAQ. V lost 0 bases, J lost 3 bases, and 8 bases stayed unmatched. The CDR3 totals 18 residues. The CDR3 DNA follows: TGTGCCAGCAGCTTAGCCCTTCGACAGGGGGCTCGTGGAAACACCATATATTTT. It is translated as CASSLALRQGARGNTIYF. The complete variable domain, with remaining parts taken from reference TRBV7-8 and TRBJ1-3, reads GAGVSQSPRYKVAKRGQDVALRCDPISGHVSLFWYQQALGQGPEFLTYFQNEAQLDKSGLPSDRFFAERPEGSVSTLKIQRTQQEDSAVYLCASSLALRQGARGNTIYFGEGSWLTVV.

The chain has TRBV30 and TRBJ2-7, with D tentatively TRBD2 (7 bases). This CDR3 spans 14 amino acids. Germline loops: CDR1 GTSNPN, CDR2 SVGIG (reference sequence). V lost 2 bases and J lost 1, with 12 bases in between. CDR3 in amino acids: CAWSRGAPSYEQYF. The CDR3, as DNA: TGTGCCTGGAGTCGGGGGGCCCCTTCCTACGAGCAGTACTTC.

The J gene is TRBJ2-1, the V gene TRBV15; TRBD2 matches 8 bases. The germline CDR1 and CDR2 sequences are LNHNV and YYDKDF (reference sequence). With 8 bases clipped from V and 2 bases from J, the junction kept 5 bases outside the gene matches. The CDR3 spans 14 residues. The CDR3 spells CATGAGGPYNEQFF. As DNA, the CDR3 is TGTGCCACCGGGGCGGGAGGACCCTACAATGAGCAGTTCTTC.

The chain carries TRBV28 and TRBJ1-1; D is possibly TRBD1 (6 bases). The CDR3 has 13 residues. Trimming stripped 10 bases from V and 6 bases from J, with 18 bases between. Germline loops: CDR1 MDHEN, CDR2 SYDVKM. The CDR3: CATRGQGFAEAFF. In DNA, the CDR3 is TGTGCCACCCGTGGGCAGGGGTTCGCTGAAGCTTTCTTT.

This clone was recorded only once. The rearrangement uses TRBV7-2 and TRBJ2-5, with D unresolved. V was pared by 1 base and J by 4 bases, with 10 bases between. This CDR3 has 14 amino acids. Germline V gene sequence: CDR1 SGHTA, CDR2 FQGNSA. This CDR3 reads CASSLDAYPETQYF. The CDR3 nucleotides read TGTGCCAGCAGCTTAGACGCCTACCCAGAGACCCAGTACTTC.

V is TRBV2 and J is TRBJ2-1, with 8 bases lining up with TRBD1. The germline gives CDR1 SNHLY, CDR2 FYNNEI. V was pared by 8 bases and J by 5 bases, with 5 bases of the junction left unmatched. The CDR3 has 13 residues. CDR3 nucleotides: TGTGCCAGCCTCCGGGACAGGCACAATGAGCAGTTCTTC. Translated: CASLRDRHNEQFF.

The table lists this clone with a count of one. The V call is TRBV7-6, the J call TRBJ1-4, with TRBD1 matching 7 bases. The CDR3 runs to 16 residues. Trimming cost V 4 bases and J 4 bases; bases outside gene matches: 9. Germline V gene sequence: CDR1 SGHVS, CDR2 FNYEAQ. CDR3 nucleotides: TGTGCCAGCAGCTCCTATCAGGGACAGAATAATGAAAAACTGTTTTTT. Amino acid sequence: CASSSYQGQNNEKLFF.

J is TRBJ2-7 and V is TRBV28, with 7 nucleotides matching TRBD2. This CDR3 spans 15 amino acids. The germline CDR1 and CDR2 sequences are MDHEN and SYDVKM. The trim removed 6 bases at V and 3 bases at J, leaving 11 bases unmatched. The CDR3 nucleotides read TGTGCCAGCAGGTCGACCGGGACTAACGTCTACGAGCAGTACTTC. It translates to CASRSTGTNVYEQYF. The full variable domain, rest sourced from reference TRBV28 and TRBJ2-7, is DVKVTQSSRYLVKRTGEKVFLECVQDMDHENMFWYRQDPGLGLRLIYFSYDVKMKEKGDIPEGYSVSREKKERFSLILESASTNQTSMYLCASRSTGTNVYEQYFGPGTRLTVT.

This rearrangement joins TRBV7-2 to TRBJ1-5; possibly TRBD1 for D (6 bases). The CDR3 runs 16 residues. CDR1 SGHTA and CDR2 FQGNSA come from the germline V gene. Deletions cut 4 bases from V and 1 base from J, with 14 bases between. The CDR3 loop reads CASSSFPRGSNQPQHF. CDR3 coding DNA: TGTGCCAGCAGCTCCTTCCCCAGGGGAAGCAATCAGCCCCAGCATTTT.

V gene TRBV5-4 combines with J gene TRBJ1-4, with 10 bases fitting TRBD1. Germline CDR1 and CDR2: SGHNT and YYREEE (reference sequence). The CDR3 runs to 15 residues. V lost 4 bases to trimming and J lost 6 bases; unmatched junction nucleotides: 6. The CDR3 DNA reads TGTGCCAGCAGCGGCCGGGACAGGGGAGATGAAAAACTGTTTTTT. Its translation is CASSGRDRGDEKLFF.

This chain uses TRBV6-5 with TRBJ1-1, with a tentative D call TRBD1 (6 bases). The CDR3 totals 13 residues. Trimming cost V 6 bases and J 7 bases, with 15 bases left between them. The germline gives CDR1 MNHEY, CDR2 SVGAGI. The CDR3, as DNA: TGTGCCAGCAGGCCCTCGGGACACCTTGAAGCTTTCTTT. Translated: CASRPSGHLEAFF.

This clone was detected many times. The chain employs TRBV2 and TRBJ2-1; a possible D gene is TRBD2 (7 bases). The CDR3 has 15 amino acids. Germline CDR1 SNHLY, CDR2 FYNNEI. Trimming pared 6 bases from V and 6 bases from J, leaving 18 bases between. For the CDR3, the DNA is TGTGCCAGCAGACCGCTCGCGGGGGCGTTCAATGAGCAGTTCTTC. Residues: CASRPLAGAFNEQFF.

This chain joins TRBV19 and TRBJ2-1; D possibly corresponds to TRBD1 (5 bases). CDR1 and CDR2 from the germline V gene are LNHDA and SQIVND (reference sequence). CDR3 length: 15 residues. Trimming cost V 5 bases and J 1 base, with 12 bases left between them. The DNA of the CDR3 is TGTGCCAGTAGTTGGGGCGGTGCGTCCTACAATGAGCAGTTCTTC. It is translated as CASSWGGASYNEQFF.

The rearrangement links TRBV7-2 to TRBJ1-3; weak D call: TRBD1 (6 bases). This CDR3 region has 16 residues. Germline CDR1 reads SGHTA; CDR2 reads FQGNSA. V lost 1 base and J 4 bases, leaving 14 bases between the germline ends. The CDR3 region is CASSLGSQGTGNTIYF. Here the CDR3 DNA reads TGTGCCAGCAGCTTAGGGAGTCAGGGGACGGGAAACACCATATATTTT.

J is TRBJ2-1 and V is TRBV29-1; 9 bases are a match to TRBD1. The CDR3 spans 13 residues. V lost 2 bases, J lost 7 bases, and 3 bases stayed unmatched. Germline CDR1 reads SQVTM; CDR2 reads ANQGSEA. The CDR3 coding sequence is TGCAGCGTTGAATTGGGACAGGGTAATGAGCAGTTCTTC. This encodes CSVELGQGNEQFF.

This clone was picked up one time. The V gene is TRBV5-1, the J gene TRBJ1-1; D possibly corresponds to TRBD1 (6 bases). V lost 8 bases to trimming and J lost 4 bases, with 12 bases between them. Germline lookup yields CDR1 SGHRS and CDR2 YFSETQ. The CDR3 has 12 residues. DNA for the CDR3: TGCGCCAGTACAGGGTGGGGCACTGAAGCTTTCTTT. Translation gives CASTGWGTEAFF.

V and J are TRBV9 and TRBJ1-1, with D possibly being TRBD1 (6 bases). This CDR3 contains 15 residues. Germline values: CDR1 SGDLS, CDR2 YYNGEE. With 0 bases removed from V and 1 base from J, the gap between germline ends came to 10 bases. Written as DNA, the CDR3 is TGTGCCAGCAGCGTAGCGACAGGCCCGAACACTGAAGCTTTCTTT. Its protein product is CASSVATGPNTEAFF.

This chain joins TRBV19 and TRBJ1-2, with D possibly TRBD1 on 5 matching bases. The germline V gene encodes CDR1 LNHDA and CDR2 SQIVND (reference sequence). This CDR3 contains 13 residues. The V end was cut by 5 bases, the J end by 7 bases, with 14 bases between. The CDR3 reads CASSERGGRGYTF. The CDR3 DNA reads TGTGCCAGTAGTGAAAGGGGCGGACGTGGCTACACCTTC.